The next 20 T cell receptor beta chains were all read from a single sample in a study of cytomegalovirus exposure and HLA in healthy donors. Assay used: immunoSEQ multiplex PCR; TCRdb lists only in-frame clones, some missing. The table shows about 150,000 clones, with around nine tenths occurring only once. The source material was PBMCs. These receptors were obtained from a woman aged 18-30 years in good health and CMV-seropositive.

The V call is TRBV7-2, the J call TRBJ2-2; D possibly corresponds to TRBD1 (5 bases). Germline CDR1 is SGHTA and CDR2 is FQGNSA. V was shortened by 3 bases and J by 7 bases, with 15 bases between the two germline ends. The CDR3 spans 15 residues. The CDR3 sequence is CASSLGGQLNGELFF. CDR3 bases: TGTGCCAGCAGCTTGGGCGGACAACTAAACGGGGAGCTGTTTTTT. Drawing the rest from reference TRBV7-2 and TRBJ2-2, the complete variable domain is GAGVSQSPSNKVTEKGKDVELRCDPISGHTALYWYRQSLGQGLEFLIYFQGNSAPDKSGLPSDRFSAERTGGSVSTLTIQRTQQEDSAVYLCASSLGGQLNGELFFGEGSRLTVL.

The rearrangement joins TRBV4-3 to TRBJ1-2; D remains unclear. This CDR3 region has 18 residues. Germline V CDR1 and CDR2: LGHNA, YSLEER. Trimming removed 1 base from V and 5 bases from J, with 23 bases in between. The CDR3 bases are TGCGCCAGCAGCCAAGTCTTTCCCGTGGTGGGGAGAGCTTATGGCTACACCTTC. Protein: CASSQVFPVVGRAYGYTF.

The chain couples TRBV9 to TRBJ2-3; 8 nucleotides align to TRBD1. With V trimmed by 3 bases and J by 1 base, 7 bases remained unmatched. This CDR3 spans 16 amino acids. Germline assignment: CDR1 SGDLS and CDR2 YYNGEE. The CDR3 is CASSANPRGRTDTQYF. The DNA for the CDR3 is TGTGCCAGCAGCGCCAACCCCAGGGGGCGCACAGATACGCAGTATTTT.

This chain joins TRBV2 and TRBJ2-3; perhaps TRBD1 as D (6 bases). Germline V gene lookup returns CDR1 SNHLY and CDR2 FYNNEI. Trimming removed 7 bases at V and 0 bases at J, with 17 bases between. The length of the CDR3 is 16 residues. The CDR3 is CASNPNRAPSTDTQYF. CDR3 DNA: TGTGCCAGCAACCCAAACAGGGCCCCTAGCACAGATACGCAGTATTTT.

The V gene is TRBV4-3, the J gene TRBJ2-6; maybe TRBD2 (5 bases). With 4 bases removed from V and 4 bases from J, the gap between germline ends came to 17 bases. Germline V gene data show CDR1 as LGHNA and CDR2 as YSLEER. CDR3 length: 17 amino acids. The CDR3 protein is CASSRAPVRAGANVLTF. DNA of the CDR3: TGCGCCAGCAGCCGGGCGCCTGTGAGGGCCGGGGCCAACGTCCTGACTTTC.

The rearrangement uses TRBV15 and TRBJ1-4; TRBD1 is a possible D gene (5 bases). The germline V and J ends were trimmed by 8 bases and 6 bases, with 13 bases remaining between them. Germline-derived CDR1 and CDR2 are LNHNV and YYDKDF (reference sequence). There are 13 residues in the CDR3. For the CDR3, the DNA is TGTGCCACCTGCGACGGGGGTGATGAAAAACTGTTTTTT. Amino acids: CATCDGGDEKLFF.

This chain links TRBV5-6 with TRBJ2-3; a weak D match, TRBD2 (6 bases). V was cut by 3 bases and J by 2 bases, with 10 bases left in between. This CDR3 region has 14 residues. Per the germline V gene, CDR1 is SGHDT and CDR2 is YYEEEE. The CDR3 here is CASSWGGITDTQYF. The CDR3 DNA reads TGTGCCAGCAGCTGGGGCGGGATCACAGATACGCAGTATTTT.

The chain combines TRBV2 with TRBJ2-1; D possibly corresponds to TRBD2 (5 bases). This CDR3 region has 18 residues. Germline V gene sequence: CDR1 SNHLY, CDR2 FYNNEI. Trimming left V 1 base short and J 0 bases short, with 16 bases between. The DNA for the CDR3 is TGTGCCAGCAGTGAAGGTTACAGAGCGGTGGGCTCCTACAATGAGCAGTTCTTC. It is translated as CASSEGYRAVGSYNEQFF.

The chain joins TRBV27 to TRBJ2-4, with 9 bases aligning to TRBD1. Trimming cost V 5 bases and J 8 bases; bases outside gene matches: 10. Germline V gene lookup returns CDR1 MNHEY and CDR2 SMNVEV (reference sequence). There are 15 residues in the CDR3. The CDR3 coding sequence is TGTGCCAGCAGTACCGGGGACAGGGTCAGGGACATTCAGTACTTC. Encoded protein: CASSTGDRVRDIQYF.

The J gene is TRBJ2-1, the V gene TRBV15; 7 bases agree with TRBD2. This CDR3 comprises 15 residues. With V trimmed by 1 base and J by 4 bases, 4 bases remained unmatched. The V gene's germline CDR1 is LNHNV and CDR2 YYDKDF (reference sequence). CDR3 nucleotide sequence: TGTGCCACCAGCAGAGCTAGCGGAACATACAATGAGCAGTTCTTC. It translates to CATSRASGTYNEQFF.

This clone has only a few counts. The chain recombines TRBV27 with TRBJ1-4, with 8 bases matching TRBD1. The CDR3 runs 14 residues. The V segment lost 6 bases and the J segment 7 bases; nucleotides outside the gene matches: 7. Germline V gene data show CDR1 as MNHEY and CDR2 as SMNVEV (reference sequence). CDR3 nucleotide sequence: TGTGCCAGCAGGAGTTTGGACAGGGCTGAAAAACTGTTTTTT. Translation gives CASRSLDRAEKLFF.

This clone was detected only once. The chain carries TRBV18 and TRBJ2-7; 9 bases are a match to TRBD1. V gave up 0 bases and J gave up 1 base; unmatched junction bases: 1. This CDR3 comprises 15 residues. Germline CDR1 reads KGHSH; CDR2 reads LQKENI. The CDR3 region is CASSPPGTGSYEQYF. CDR3 nucleotide sequence: TGTGCCAGCTCACCACCCGGGACAGGGTCCTACGAGCAGTACTTC. The variable domain in full, with the rest retrieved from reference TRBV18 and TRBJ2-7, is NAGVMQNPRHLVRRRGQEARLRCSPMKGHSHVYWYRQLPEEGLKFMVYLQKENIIDESGMPKERFSAEFPKEGPSILRIQQVVRGDSAAYFCASSPPGTGSYEQYFGPGTRLTVT.

In its sample, this clone was seen once. The V call is TRBV10-3, the J call TRBJ2-7, with 10 nucleotides matching TRBD2. CDR1 ENHRY and CDR2 SYGVKD come from the germline V gene. This CDR3 has 14 amino acids. V shed 6 bases and J 5 bases; nucleotides not matched to a gene: 7. Here the CDR3 reads CAISSRLAGDEQYF. In nucleotides, the CDR3 is TGTGCCATCAGCAGTAGGCTAGCGGGAGACGAGCAGTACTTC.

The chain has TRBV29-1 and TRBJ2-7; TRBD2 matches at 7 bases. This CDR3 is 16 amino acids long. V lost 2 bases to trimming and J lost 0 bases; unmatched junction nucleotides: 10. Germline V CDR1 and CDR2: SQVTM, ANQGSEA. The CDR3 here is CSVELAVSLSSYEQYF. The CDR3 nucleotides read TGCAGCGTTGAACTAGCGGTAAGCTTGAGCTCCTACGAGCAGTACTTC.

This clone appeared a single time. The rearrangement links TRBV21-1 to TRBJ2-7; the listed D gene, TRBD1, was not tested against the DNA. TRBV21-1 is a recognized pseudogene. This CDR3 contains 14 residues. This chain's CDR3 is CASSKGNRDYEQYF. CDR3 nucleotides: TGTGCCAGCAGCAAAGGAAACAGAGACTACGAGCAGTACTTC.

The chain couples TRBV6-1 to TRBJ2-3; TRBD2 agrees at 14 bases. Germline V gene data show CDR1 as MNHNS and CDR2 as SASEGT. This CDR3 has 16 residues. The V segment lost 3 bases and the J segment 5 bases; nucleotides outside the gene matches: 4. CDR3 coding DNA: TGTGCCAGCAGTGACAGGACTAGCGGGAGGATAGATACGCAGTATTTT. It codes for CASSDRTSGRIDTQYF.

This sequence joins TRBV2 and TRBJ2-7, with TRBD1 matching over 9 bases. Trimming at V came to 5 bases and at J to 3 bases, leaving 2 bases not matched to a gene. CDR1 and CDR2 (germline): SNHLY, FYNNEI. This CDR3 is built from 13 residues. In DNA form, the CDR3 reads TGTGCCAGCAGTTGGACAGGGGACTACGAGCAGTACTTC. Translation gives CASSWTGDYEQYF.

This chain connects TRBV29-1 to TRBJ2-1, with D perhaps matching TRBD1 (6 bases). Germline CDR1 and CDR2: SQVTM and ANQGSEA. The CDR3 length is 11 residues. CDR3 residues: CSEKGVTEQFF. Written as DNA, the CDR3 is TGCAGTGAAAAGGGGGTCACTGAGCAGTTCTTC.

In its sample, this clone was seen once. This chain links TRBV19 with TRBJ2-7; D might be TRBD1 (5 bases). From germline, CDR1 is LNHDA and CDR2 SQIVND (reference sequence). The CDR3 has 13 amino acids. The V gene lost 8 bases and the J gene lost 1 base, with 12 bases spanning the gap. The CDR3 DNA reads TGTGCCAGTTCGACGGCAGGGTCCTACGAGCAGTACTTC. Translating it yields CASSTAGSYEQYF.

This clone appeared once. This chain links TRBV11-2 with TRBJ2-3, with 8 bases aligning to TRBD2. This CDR3 comprises 16 residues. CDR1 SGHAT and CDR2 FQNNGV come from the germline V gene. J gave up 5 bases and V 1 base, and 8 bases lay outside the gene matches. In DNA form, the CDR3 reads TGTGCCAGCAGCTTAGTGTACGCGGGGGGCGGAGATACGCAGTATTTT. This translates into CASSLVYAGGGDTQYF.